This T cell receptor beta chain was sequenced for a study of metastatic and nonmetastatic thyroid tumors. Study-level information: Across blood and tumor or nodule tissue, repertoires from malignant and benign thyroid patients were compared with one another.

From the PCR reads, TCRdb re-called clones with MiXCR. The sample holds approximately 42,000 clones, 20% to 25% seen once. Thyroid surgery took place with no prior treatment in any patient. This clone was counted many times. The CDR3 runs to 14 residues. The V end lost 6 bases, the J end lost 5 bases, and 11 bases lay between the germline ends. Germline CDR1 reads LNHDA; CDR2 reads SQIVND (reference sequence). The clonotype originates from a female donor with papillary thyroid cancer or a benign thyroid nodule (not recorded which). Some clones in this sample may be carry-over from other donors' samples. J is TRBJ1-6 and V is TRBV19, with TRBD1 as a possible D gene (6 bases). The sequencing input was tumor tissue. For the CDR3, the DNA is TGTGCCAGTAGGTCCGGGACAAATAATTCACCCCTCCACTTT. This encodes CASRSGTNNSPLHF.